This T cell receptor beta chain was obtained from a study of shared clonotypes between healthy human individuals. In regard to this clone: Its antigen is still unknown.

The test was conducted at deep level. Some clones are missing from TCRdb's copy, which holds only in-frame ones; the method was immunoSEQ multiplex PCR. In the table there are approximately 940,000 clones, 70% to 85% of which are singletons. Points from the study as a whole: Memory subsets generally showed lower estimated richness than naive subsets.

The CDR3 has 18 residues. Trimming cost V 0 bases and J 2 bases; bases outside gene matches: 13. Germline CDR1 SNHLY, CDR2 FYNNEI. Splitting of CD4+ cells produced CD45RA+ naive and CD45RA-negative memory subsets. The chain has TRBV2 and TRBJ2-7; 7 nucleotides align to TRBD2. This sequence was found in a man between 18 and 29 years old in good health. The sample consisted of memory CD4+ T cells sorted from blood. The sample's subset: CD45RA-negative fraction. For the CDR3, the DNA is TGTGCCAGCAGTGAAGCGCTTAGGACTAGTAGCCCCCCCTACGAGCAGTACTTC. Translation: CASSEALRTSSPPYEQYF.